The 19 T cell receptor beta chains listed next were all sequenced from one sample in a study of OX40 agonist ivuxolimab in advanced cancers. Assay used: immunoSEQ multiplex PCR; TCRdb lists only in-frame clones, some missing. The data contain some 43,000 clones, 88% of them seen just once; the ten biggest clones take up less than 3.5%. Material: CD4+ or CD8+ T cells sorted from blood, obtained in a trial of the OX40 agonist ivuxolimab. Every receptor here comes from an adult with an advanced solid tumor such as melanoma, head and neck, liver or kidney cancer.

The chain employs TRBV28 and TRBJ1-2; 12 positions match TRBD1. V lost 4 bases, J lost 4 bases, and 10 bases stayed unmatched. The CDR3 sequence is 17 residues long. CDR1 MDHEN and CDR2 SYDVKM come from the germline V gene. The CDR3 DNA sequence: TGTGCCAGCAGTTGGGAGGGACAGGGGGCCCTCAGCTATGGCTACACCTTC. It specifies CASSWEGQGALSYGYTF.

The chain is built from TRBV7-2 and TRBJ1-5; a possible D gene is TRBD1 (5 bases). This CDR3 has 17 amino acids. Germline V gives CDR1 SGHTA, CDR2 FQGNSA. Trimming left V 5 bases short and J 0 bases short, with 17 bases between. The CDR3, as DNA: TGTGCCAGCAGCGCCCTAGACAGACTATATAGCAATCAGCCCCAGCATTTT. Translated, it gives CASSALDRLYSNQPQHF.

The chain links TRBV19 to TRBJ2-5; D call uncertain. The V gene's germline CDR1 is LNHDA and CDR2 SQIVND (reference sequence). The V gene lost 3 bases and the J gene lost 2 bases, with 10 bases spanning the gap. The CDR3 runs to 14 residues. The CDR3 here is CASSISTAQETQYF. The CDR3 DNA sequence: TGTGCCAGTAGTATTAGCACAGCGCAAGAGACCCAGTACTTC.

The rearrangement uses TRBV30 and TRBJ1-3, with unresolved D. CDR1 and CDR2 (germline): GTSNPN, SVGIG (reference sequence). CDR3 size: 16 residues. Trimming took 0 bases from V and 1 from J, leaving 13 bases between them. The CDR3 DNA reads as TGTGCCTGGAGTGTAGCCTGGGGAGGATCTGGAAACACCATATATTTT. It codes for CAWSVAWGGSGNTIYF.

V and J are TRBV5-4 and TRBJ2-1, with 11 bases matching TRBD2. CDR3 length equals 13 residues. The J segment lost 8 bases and the V segment lost 4 bases, leaving 2 bases of the junction unmatched. From germline, CDR1 is SGHNT and CDR2 YYREEE (reference sequence). The CDR3 loop is CASSLAGGHEQFF. The CDR3 DNA is TGTGCCAGCAGCCTAGCGGGAGGTCATGAGCAGTTCTTC.

The J gene is TRBJ1-5, the V gene TRBV29-1; the match to TRBD1 covers 8 bases. With 6 bases clipped from V and 3 bases from J, the junction kept 10 bases outside the gene matches. This CDR3 is built from 15 residues. Looked up from germline, CDR1 is SQVTM and CDR2 is ANQGSEA. The CDR3 spells CSVAAGTGLNQPQHF. In DNA, the CDR3 is TGCAGCGTGGCTGCCGGGACAGGACTCAATCAGCCCCAGCATTTT. The full variable domain, with the rest looked up from reference TRBV29-1 and TRBJ1-5, is SAVISQKPSRDICQRGTSLTIQCQVDSQVTMMFWYRQQPGQSLTLIATANQGSEATYESGFVIDKFPISRPNLTFSTLTVSNMSPEDSSIYLCSVAAGTGLNQPQHFGDGTRLSIL.

The V and J genes are TRBV25-1 and TRBJ2-3; tentative D call: TRBD2 (6 bases). Germline CDR1 MGHDK, CDR2 SYGVNS. V gave up 6 bases and J gave up 10 bases, with 20 bases separating them. The CDR3 totals 14 residues. The CDR3 coding sequence is TGTGCCAGCAGACCCATCGGGGGTGTATCGCCGCAGTATTTT. This sequence encodes CASRPIGGVSPQYF.

The rearrangement joins TRBV5-5 to TRBJ1-1; perhaps TRBD1 as D (5 bases). Germline V lookup: CDR1 SGHKS, CDR2 YYEKEE (reference sequence). Trimming took 4 bases from V and 1 from J, leaving 14 bases between them. There are 15 residues in the CDR3. Here the CDR3 reads CASSPSGGWNTEAFF. As DNA, the CDR3 is TGTGCCAGCAGCCCGTCGGGGGGTTGGAACACTGAAGCTTTCTTT.

V usage is TRBV11-2 and J usage is TRBJ2-3; 9 bases align to TRBD2. The junction had 14 bases not matched to a gene; V was cut back by 2 bases and J by 2 bases. Germline loops: CDR1 SGHAT, CDR2 FQNNGV. The CDR3 totals 19 residues. CDR3 sequence: CASSLTPGQREDYTDTQYF. The CDR3 DNA is TGTGCCAGCAGCTTAACCCCCGGCCAGCGGGAGGACTACACAGATACGCAGTATTTT.

The V gene is TRBV29-1, the J gene TRBJ1-6; D possibly corresponds to TRBD1 (5 bases). The CDR3 has 13 residues. Trimming pared 5 bases from V and 5 bases from J, leaving 10 bases between. Germline values: CDR1 SQVTM, CDR2 ANQGSEA. CDR3 loop: CSVSGTDNSPLHF. The CDR3 DNA reads TGCAGCGTTTCCGGGACGGATAATTCACCCCTCCACTTT.

The CDR3 spells CASSPGTENTEAFF. The CDR3 region has the DNA TGTGCCAGCAGCCCCGGGACGGAGAACACTGAAGCTTTCTTT. The genes are TRBV6-5 and TRBJ1-1, with D possibly TRBD1 on 5 matching bases. CDR1 is MNHEY and CDR2 is SVGAGI in the germline V gene. The CDR3 sequence is 14 residues long. V lost 6 bases, J lost 1 base, and 12 bases lay in between.

The chain has TRBV20-1 and TRBJ2-7; no clear D. Germline assignment: CDR1 DFQATT and CDR2 SNEGSKA (reference sequence). V was shortened by 4 bases and J by 2 bases, with 6 bases between the two germline ends. The CDR3 has 11 amino acids. The CDR3 protein is CSAISAYEQYF. CDR3 DNA: TGCAGTGCTATCTCCGCCTACGAGCAGTACTTC.

This rearrangement joins TRBV27 to TRBJ1-2, with a possible D match to TRBD1 (6 bases). The V end lost 6 bases, the J end lost 6 bases, and 17 bases lay between the germline ends. Germline CDR1 and CDR2: MNHEY and SMNVEV (reference sequence). The CDR3 spans 14 residues. CDR3 DNA sequence: TGTGCCAGCAGCGTCCGAATGGGGGCCGATGGCTACACCTTC. Encoded protein: CASSVRMGADGYTF.

The chain uses TRBV30 and TRBJ2-1, with D possibly matching TRBD2 (5 bases). This CDR3 spans 13 amino acids. Between the trimmed V and J ends, which lost 0 bases and 9 bases, there was a span of 12 bases. Germline CDR1 GTSNPN, CDR2 SVGIG (reference sequence). CDR3 amino acids: CAWSVGLATEQFF. CDR3 in DNA: TGTGCCTGGAGTGTCGGGCTAGCTACTGAGCAGTTCTTC.

This clone was observed a few times. The chain joins TRBV7-8 to TRBJ2-7, with D perhaps matching TRBD1 (6 bases). Trimming removed 2 bases from V and 1 base from J, with 12 bases in between. Germline V gene sequence: CDR1 SGHVS, CDR2 FQNEAQ. This CDR3 is 15 amino acids long. The CDR3 here is CASSLFQGPSYEQYF. The CDR3 region has the DNA TGTGCCAGCAGCTTATTCCAGGGGCCTTCCTACGAGCAGTACTTC.

The gene calls are TRBV6-4 and TRBJ2-1; D assignment may be TRBD1 or TRBD2 (5 bases each). V lost 6 bases and J 3 bases, leaving 12 bases between the germline ends. The CDR3 extends over 14 amino acids. Per the germline V gene, CDR1 is MRHNA and CDR2 is SNTAGT. This CDR3 reads CASSRDAIYNEQFF. CDR3 DNA sequence: TGTGCCAGCAGCCGGGACGCCATCTACAATGAGCAGTTCTTC.

The gene calls are TRBV30 and TRBJ2-2; TRBD1 matches at 9 bases. J gave up 1 base and V 5 bases, and 2 bases lay outside the gene matches. This CDR3 comprises 14 residues. CDR1 is GTSNPN, CDR2 SVGIG, per germline (reference sequence). The CDR3 loop reads CAWAGQGNTGELFF. The CDR3 DNA reads as TGTGCCTGGGCGGGACAGGGGAACACCGGGGAGCTGTTTTTT.

The chain recombines TRBV11-3 with TRBJ1-1, with a tentative D call TRBD1 (5 bases). Looked up from germline, CDR1 is SGHNT and CDR2 is YENEEA. V gave up 3 bases and J gave up 4 bases, with 9 bases separating them. The CDR3 runs to 13 residues. The CDR3 sequence is CASSLKTVTEAFF. As DNA, the CDR3 is TGTGCCAGCAGCTTGAAGACAGTCACTGAAGCTTTCTTT.

J is TRBJ2-6 and V is TRBV4-1; D might be TRBD2 (5 bases). The ends were cut back, 5 bases at V and 9 bases at J, with 17 bases in the middle. The CDR3 is 15 amino acids. Germline values: CDR1 MGHRA, CDR2 YSYEKL. This CDR3 is CASSEVGVGHNVLTF. CDR3 sequence (DNA): TGCGCCAGCAGCGAAGTCGGGGTAGGTCACAACGTCCTGACTTTC.